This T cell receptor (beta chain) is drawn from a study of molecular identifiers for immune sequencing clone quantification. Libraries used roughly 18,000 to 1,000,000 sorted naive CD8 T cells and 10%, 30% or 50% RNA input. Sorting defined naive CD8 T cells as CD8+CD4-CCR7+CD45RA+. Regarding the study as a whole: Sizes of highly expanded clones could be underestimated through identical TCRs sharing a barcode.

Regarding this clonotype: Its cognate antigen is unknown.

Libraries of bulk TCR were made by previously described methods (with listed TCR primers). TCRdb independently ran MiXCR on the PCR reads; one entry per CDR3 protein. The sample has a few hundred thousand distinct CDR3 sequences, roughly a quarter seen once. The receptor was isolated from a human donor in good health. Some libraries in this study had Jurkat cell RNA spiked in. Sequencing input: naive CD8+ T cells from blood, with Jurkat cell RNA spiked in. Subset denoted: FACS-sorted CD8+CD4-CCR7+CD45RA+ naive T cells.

In DNA, the CDR3 is TGCAGTGCTAGTGGTCCGTCCTACGAGCAGTACTTC. This translates into CSASGPSYEQYF. The chain combines TRBV20-1 with TRBJ2-7; unclear D gene. Germline V gene data show CDR1 as DFQATT and CDR2 as SNEGSKA (reference sequence). The length of the CDR3 is 12 residues. Trimming cost V 3 bases and J 1 base, with 7 bases left between them.